This passage covers 17 T cell receptor beta chains from one sample sequenced in a study of blood T cell repertoires in COVID-19. TCRdb's table, derived via immunoSEQ multiplex PCR, lists solely in-frame clones and lacks some. The repertoire holds some 110,000 clones, with roughly nine tenths as singletons. The sample consisted of peripheral blood. These receptors originate from a human donor in a cohort sampled during active COVID-19.

The chain has TRBV11-2 and TRBJ2-1; maybe TRBD2 (5 bases). The V and J ends lost 1 base and 6 bases respectively, with 13 bases between them. CDR3 length equals 15 residues. Germline CDR1 SGHAT, CDR2 FQNNGV. CDR3 loop: CASSLGPSSPNEQFF. CDR3 sequence (DNA): TGTGCCAGCAGCTTAGGCCCTAGCTCGCCCAATGAGCAGTTCTTC.

The V gene is TRBV5-4, the J gene TRBJ2-2; 7 nucleotides agree with TRBD2. The CDR3 covers 16 residues. In germline, CDR1 is SGHNT, CDR2 YYREEE (reference sequence). V gave up 3 bases and J gave up 7 bases; unmatched junction bases: 12. CDR3 loop: CASSSPERGRVGELFF. The CDR3 region has the DNA TGTGCCAGCAGCTCGCCGGAGCGGGGTAGGGTCGGGGAGCTGTTTTTT.

This chain joins TRBV24-1 and TRBJ2-7; a weak D match, TRBD1 (5 bases). The CDR3 covers 13 residues. In germline, CDR1 is KGHDR, CDR2 SFDVKD. The V gene lost 4 bases and the J gene lost 4 bases, with 10 bases spanning the gap. CDR3 bases: TGTGCCACCAGTGACGCGGACAAATACGAGCAGTACTTC. Translation: CATSDADKYEQYF.

V and J are TRBV28 and TRBJ2-2; 9 bases match TRBD1. Trimming at V came to 8 bases and at J to 4 bases, leaving 8 bases not matched to a gene. From germline, CDR1 is MDHEN and CDR2 SYDVKM. CDR3 length: 15 amino acids. Here the CDR3 reads CASYTGTGTTGELFF. Here the CDR3 DNA reads TGTGCCAGCTACACCGGGACAGGGACCACCGGGGAGCTGTTTTTT.

V gene TRBV27 combines with J gene TRBJ1-3; D is undetermined. The CDR3 consists of 17 residues. The germline CDR1 and CDR2 sequences are MNHEY and SMNVEV (reference sequence). Between the trimmed V and J ends, which lost 3 bases and 4 bases, there was a span of 19 bases. CDR3: CASSLVRWENEGNTIYF. Here the CDR3 DNA reads TGTGCCAGCAGTTTGGTCCGTTGGGAGAACGAGGGAAACACCATATATTTT.

The chain couples TRBV5-4 to TRBJ1-2, with 7 positions matching TRBD1. The CDR3 has 14 residues. Germline assignment: CDR1 SGHNT and CDR2 YYREEE (reference sequence). V trimming: 4 bases; J trimming: 0 bases; junction bases outside the gene matches: 3. The CDR3 is CASSPGQTNYGYTF. The DNA of the CDR3 is TGTGCCAGCAGCCCGGGACAGACTAACTATGGCTACACCTTC. The variable domain in full, with the rest retrieved from reference TRBV5-4 and TRBJ1-2, is ETGVTQSPTHLIKTRGQQVTLRCSSQSGHNTVSWYQQALGQGPQFIFQYYREEENGRGNFPPRFSGLQFPNYSSELNVNALELDDSALYLCASSPGQTNYGYTFGSGTRLTVV.

The chain joins TRBV5-5 to TRBJ1-1; weak D call: TRBD1 (6 bases). The CDR3 length is 12 residues. Germline CDR1 is SGHKS and CDR2 is YYEKEE (reference sequence). Trimming shortened V by 4 bases and J by 7 bases, and 11 bases separated the two germline ends. The CDR3 loop is CASSRTGFEAFF. CDR3 in DNA: TGTGCCAGCAGCAGAACAGGGTTTGAAGCTTTCTTT.

This chain links TRBV7-9 with TRBJ1-4; maybe TRBD1 (5 bases). Germline lookup yields CDR1 SEHNR and CDR2 FQNEAQ (reference sequence). Trimming took off 5 bases at V and 4 bases at J, with 14 bases between the two ends. The CDR3 runs to 15 residues. CDR3: CASSQGGRGNEKLFF. CDR3 bases: TGTGCCAGCAGCCAGGGCGGGAGGGGTAATGAAAAACTGTTTTTT.

On this clone itself: Sequence at one end of the junction differs from germline and may be a read error. V and J are TRBV7-7 and TRBJ2-5, with 9 positions matching TRBD1. Germline V gene sequence: CDR1 SSHAT, CDR2 FNYEAQ (reference sequence). The CDR3 spans 15 residues. CDR3 sequence: CASSLGQGIQETQYF. CDR3 nucleotide sequence: TGTGCTAGCAGCTTAGGACAGGGGATACAAGAGACCCAGTACTTC. The complete variable domain, with remaining parts taken from reference TRBV7-7 and TRBJ2-5, reads GAGVSQSPRYKVTKRGQDVTLRCDPISSHATLYWYQQALGQGPEFLTYFNYEAQPDKSGLPSDRFSAERPEGSISTLTIQRTEQRDSAMYRCASSLGQGIQETQYFGPGTRLLVL.

The chain carries TRBV6-1 and TRBJ1-1; D unclear. The V and J ends lost 0 bases and 7 bases respectively, with 9 bases between them. Germline V gene lookup returns CDR1 MNHNS and CDR2 SASEGT. CDR3 length: 13 residues. CDR3 DNA: TGTGCCAGCAGTGAAGCGAGGATACATGAAGCTTTCTTT. Its translation is CASSEARIHEAFF.

The chain is built from TRBV19 and TRBJ2-2; D may be TRBD2 (5 bases). The V gene lost 8 bases and the J gene lost 6 bases, with 10 bases spanning the gap. The CDR3 consists of 12 residues. Per the germline V gene, CDR1 is LNHDA and CDR2 is SQIVND (reference sequence). The CDR3 nucleotides are TGTGCCAGTCAAGCGGTTTCCGGGGAGCTGTTTTTT. Amino acid sequence: CASQAVSGELFF.

The chain employs TRBV7-6 and TRBJ2-5; TRBD1 agrees at 7 bases. The CDR3 sequence is 15 residues long. The germline gives CDR1 SGHVS, CDR2 FNYEAQ. Unmatched junction bases numbered 1, after V lost 0 bases and J lost 0 bases. The CDR3 sequence is CASSLAGTDQETQYF. In nucleotides, the CDR3 is TGTGCCAGCAGCTTAGCCGGGACAGACCAAGAGACCCAGTACTTC.

The V gene is TRBV4-1, the J gene TRBJ2-3; 8 bases fit TRBD2. Germline-derived CDR1 and CDR2 are MGHRA and YSYEKL. The CDR3 runs 17 residues. With V trimmed by 2 bases and J by 5 bases, 12 bases remained unmatched. The CDR3: CASSQPLQRGLVDTQYF. DNA for the CDR3: TGCGCCAGCAGCCAACCTCTCCAGCGGGGGTTGGTAGATACGCAGTATTTT.

This chain connects TRBV7-3 to TRBJ2-5, with D perhaps TRBD1 (6 bases). V gave up 3 bases and J gave up 2 bases, with 7 bases separating them. The CDR3 sequence is 13 residues long. CDR1 and CDR2 (germline): SGHTA, FQGTGA. DNA for the CDR3: TGTGCCAGCAGCTTCGACAGGCAAGAGACCCAGTACTTC. It specifies CASSFDRQETQYF.

The chain has TRBV5-3 and TRBJ2-7; D is possibly TRBD1 (5 bases). TRBV5-3 is assigned to the ORF class and has an uncertain function. With 1 base removed from V and 6 bases from J, the gap between germline ends came to 8 bases. This CDR3 spans 12 amino acids. CDR3 DNA: TGTGCCAGAAGCTTGCAGGGTGGCGAGCAGTACTTC. Amino acids: CARSLQGGEQYF.

Written as DNA, the CDR3 is TGTGCCAGTTGCCGGGACAGGGGTATTACCGGGGAGCTGTTTTTT. It yields the protein CASCRDRGITGELFF. The chain combines TRBV5-4 with TRBJ2-2; the match to TRBD1 covers 10 bases. Germline V CDR1 and CDR2: SGHNT, YYREEE (reference sequence). The CDR3 runs 15 residues. V lost 8 bases and J lost 5; bases outside the gene matches: 9.

This clone came up a few times. The chain couples TRBV28 to TRBJ2-1; 9 bases agree with TRBD2. Trimming cost V 2 bases and J 8 bases; bases outside gene matches: 16. This CDR3 has 18 amino acids. Looked up from germline, CDR1 is MDHEN and CDR2 is SYDVKM. CDR3 sequence: CASSLVASGAGRVDEQFF. The CDR3, as DNA: TGTGCCAGCAGTTTAGTCGCTAGCGGGGCCGGCCGGGTCGATGAGCAGTTCTTC.